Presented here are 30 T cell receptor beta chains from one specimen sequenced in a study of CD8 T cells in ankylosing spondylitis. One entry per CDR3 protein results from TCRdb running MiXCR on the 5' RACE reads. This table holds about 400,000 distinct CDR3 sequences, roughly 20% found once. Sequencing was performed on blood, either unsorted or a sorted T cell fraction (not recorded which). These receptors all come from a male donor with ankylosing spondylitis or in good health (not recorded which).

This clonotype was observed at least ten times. The CDR3: CASSPGVAGNEQFF. CDR3 nucleotides: TGTGCCAGCAGCCCAGGGGTAGCAGGGAATGAGCAGTTCTTC. J is TRBJ2-1 and V is TRBV7-3; D is possibly TRBD1 (6 bases). V lost 5 bases and J lost 7, with 15 bases in between. The CDR3 length is 14 residues. CDR1 SGHTA and CDR2 FQGTGA come from the germline V gene.

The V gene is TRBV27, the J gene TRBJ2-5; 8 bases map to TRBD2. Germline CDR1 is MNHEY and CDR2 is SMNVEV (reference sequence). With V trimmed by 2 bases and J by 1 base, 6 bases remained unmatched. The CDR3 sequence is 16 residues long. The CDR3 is CASSLRAGEIQETQYF. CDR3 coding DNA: TGTGCCAGCAGTTTACGAGCGGGGGAGATCCAAGAGACCCAGTACTTC.

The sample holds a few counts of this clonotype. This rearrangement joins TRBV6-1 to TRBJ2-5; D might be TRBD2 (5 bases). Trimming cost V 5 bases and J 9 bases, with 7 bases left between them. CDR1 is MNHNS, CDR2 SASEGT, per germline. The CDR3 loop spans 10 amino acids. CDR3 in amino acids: CASSPGAQYF. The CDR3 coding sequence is TGTGCCAGCAGTCCCGGGGCCCAGTACTTC.

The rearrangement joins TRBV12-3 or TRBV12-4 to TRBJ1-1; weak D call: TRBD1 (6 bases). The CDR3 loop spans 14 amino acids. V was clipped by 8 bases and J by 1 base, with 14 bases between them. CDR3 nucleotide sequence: TGTGCCAGCTTCGTGGGGGGCTGGAACACTGAAGCTTTCTTT. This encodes CASFVGGWNTEAFF.

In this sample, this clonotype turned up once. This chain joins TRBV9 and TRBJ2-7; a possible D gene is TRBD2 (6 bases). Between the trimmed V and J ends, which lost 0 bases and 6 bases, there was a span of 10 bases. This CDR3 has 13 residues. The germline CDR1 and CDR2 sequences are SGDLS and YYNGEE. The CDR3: CASSVASASEQYF. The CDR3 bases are TGTGCCAGCAGCGTAGCTAGCGCAAGCGAGCAGTACTTC.

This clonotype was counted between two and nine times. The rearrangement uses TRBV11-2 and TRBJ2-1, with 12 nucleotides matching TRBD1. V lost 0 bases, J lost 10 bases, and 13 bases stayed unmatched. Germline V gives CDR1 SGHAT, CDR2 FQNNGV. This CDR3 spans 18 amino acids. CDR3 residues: CASSLDPLRDRGQWEQFF. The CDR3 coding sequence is TGTGCCAGCAGCTTAGATCCCCTAAGGGACAGGGGGCAGTGGGAGCAGTTCTTC.

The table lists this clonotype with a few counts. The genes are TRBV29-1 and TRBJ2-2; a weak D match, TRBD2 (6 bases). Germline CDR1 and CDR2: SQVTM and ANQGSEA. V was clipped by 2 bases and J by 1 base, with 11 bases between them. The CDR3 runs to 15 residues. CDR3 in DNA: TGCAGCGTTGAAAAAGCCGGGAGGAACACCGGGGAGCTGTTTTTT. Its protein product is CSVEKAGRNTGELFF.

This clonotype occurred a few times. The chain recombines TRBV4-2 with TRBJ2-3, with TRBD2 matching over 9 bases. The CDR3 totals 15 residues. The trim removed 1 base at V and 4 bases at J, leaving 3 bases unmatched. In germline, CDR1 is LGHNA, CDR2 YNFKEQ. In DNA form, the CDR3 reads TGTGCCAGCAGCCAAGGCGGGGGGGACCCAGATACGCAGTATTTT. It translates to CASSQGGGDPDTQYF.

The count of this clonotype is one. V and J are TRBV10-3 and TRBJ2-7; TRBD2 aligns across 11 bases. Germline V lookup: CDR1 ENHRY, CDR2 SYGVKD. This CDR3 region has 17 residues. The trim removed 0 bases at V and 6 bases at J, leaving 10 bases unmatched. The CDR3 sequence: CAISESTSLAGGGEQYF. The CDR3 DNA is TGTGCCATCAGTGAGTCAACCAGTTTAGCGGGGGGGGGCGAGCAGTACTTC.

The CDR3 nucleotides read TGCAGCGTTGTGACAGGGATCACAGATACGCAGTATTTT. Protein product: CSVVTGITDTQYF. The chain joins TRBV29-1 to TRBJ2-3, with 7 bases fitting TRBD1. This CDR3 has 13 residues. J was trimmed by 2 bases and V by 4 bases; bases with no gene match: 3. The germline V gene has CDR1 SQVTM and CDR2 ANQGSEA.

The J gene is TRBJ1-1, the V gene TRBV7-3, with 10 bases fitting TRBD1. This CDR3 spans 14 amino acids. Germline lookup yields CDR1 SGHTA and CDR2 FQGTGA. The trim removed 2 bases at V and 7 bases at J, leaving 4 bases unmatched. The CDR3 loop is CASSLWGTGVEAFF. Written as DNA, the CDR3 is TGTGCCAGCAGCTTATGGGGGACAGGGGTTGAAGCTTTCTTT.

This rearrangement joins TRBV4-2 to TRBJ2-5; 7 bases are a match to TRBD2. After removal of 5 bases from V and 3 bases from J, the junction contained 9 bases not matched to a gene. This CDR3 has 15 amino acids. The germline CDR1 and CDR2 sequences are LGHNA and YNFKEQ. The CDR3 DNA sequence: TGTGCCAGCAGCAGCGCCTCCAGCGGGGAAGAGACCCAGTACTTC. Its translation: CASSSASSGEETQYF.

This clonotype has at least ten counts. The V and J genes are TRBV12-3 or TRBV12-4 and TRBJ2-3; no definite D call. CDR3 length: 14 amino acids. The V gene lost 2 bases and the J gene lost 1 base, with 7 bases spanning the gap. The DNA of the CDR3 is TGTGCCAGCAGTTTAACCACTGGCACAGATACGCAGTATTTT. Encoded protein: CASSLTTGTDTQYF.

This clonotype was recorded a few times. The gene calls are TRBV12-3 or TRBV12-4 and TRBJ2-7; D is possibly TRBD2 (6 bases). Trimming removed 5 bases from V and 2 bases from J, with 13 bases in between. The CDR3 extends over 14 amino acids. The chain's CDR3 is CASSPRESPYEQYF. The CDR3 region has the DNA TGTGCCAGCAGTCCCCGGGAGAGCCCCTACGAGCAGTACTTC.

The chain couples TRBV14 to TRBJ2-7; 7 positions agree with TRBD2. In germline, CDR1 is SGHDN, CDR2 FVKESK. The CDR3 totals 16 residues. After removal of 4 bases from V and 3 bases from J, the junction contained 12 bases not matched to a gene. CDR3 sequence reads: CASSPPPARGFYEQYF. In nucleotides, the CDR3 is TGTGCCAGCAGCCCCCCGCCAGCGCGGGGGTTCTACGAGCAGTACTTC.

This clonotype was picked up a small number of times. The CDR3 bases are TGTGCCAGCAGACCCAGCGGGGGGGCTTTAGATACGCAGTATTTT. Translating it yields CASRPSGGALDTQYF. The chain links TRBV2 to TRBJ2-3; TRBD2 matches 10 bases. The CDR3 covers 15 residues. The germline gives CDR1 SNHLY, CDR2 FYNNEI. Trimming removed 6 bases from V and 5 bases from J; junction bases left unmatched: 8.

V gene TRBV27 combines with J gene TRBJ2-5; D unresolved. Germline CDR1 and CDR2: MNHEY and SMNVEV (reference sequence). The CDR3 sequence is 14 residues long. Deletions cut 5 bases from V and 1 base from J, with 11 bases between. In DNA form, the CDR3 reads TGTGCCAGCAGTACCTGGGCGGCCCAAGAGACCCAGTACTTC. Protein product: CASSTWAAQETQYF.

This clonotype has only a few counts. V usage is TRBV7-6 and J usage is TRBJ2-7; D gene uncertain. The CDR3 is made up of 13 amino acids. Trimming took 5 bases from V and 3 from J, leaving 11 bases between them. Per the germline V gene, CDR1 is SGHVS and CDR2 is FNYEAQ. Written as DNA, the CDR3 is TGTGCCAGCAGCACCCCGGGCGACTACGAGCAGTACTTC. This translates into CASSTPGDYEQYF.

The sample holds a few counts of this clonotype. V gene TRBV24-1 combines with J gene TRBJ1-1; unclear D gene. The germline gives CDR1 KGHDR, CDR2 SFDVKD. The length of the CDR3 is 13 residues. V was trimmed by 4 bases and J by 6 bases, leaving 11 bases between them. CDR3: CATSDLRGSEAFF. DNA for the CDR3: TGTGCCACCAGTGACCTGAGAGGGTCTGAAGCTTTCTTT.

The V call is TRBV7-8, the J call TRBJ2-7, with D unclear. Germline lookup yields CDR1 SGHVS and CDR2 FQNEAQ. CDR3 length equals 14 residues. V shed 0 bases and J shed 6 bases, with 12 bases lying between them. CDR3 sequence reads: CASSLAVKQPEQYF. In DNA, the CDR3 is TGTGCCAGCAGCTTAGCGGTTAAACAGCCCGAGCAGTACTTC.

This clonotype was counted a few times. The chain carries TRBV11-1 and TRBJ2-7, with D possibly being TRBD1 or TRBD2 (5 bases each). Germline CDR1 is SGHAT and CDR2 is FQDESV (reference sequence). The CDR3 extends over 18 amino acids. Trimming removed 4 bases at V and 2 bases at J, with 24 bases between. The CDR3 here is CASSSLNSGRLGPYEQYF. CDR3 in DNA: TGTGCCAGCAGCTCCCTGAATTCGGGGCGTTTAGGACCCTACGAGCAGTACTTC.

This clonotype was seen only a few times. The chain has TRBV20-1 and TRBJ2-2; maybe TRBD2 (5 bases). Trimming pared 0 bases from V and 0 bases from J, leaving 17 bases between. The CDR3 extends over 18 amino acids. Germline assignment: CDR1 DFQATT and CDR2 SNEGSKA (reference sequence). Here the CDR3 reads CSARDPRREPSNTGELFF. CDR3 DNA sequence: TGCAGTGCTAGAGATCCCCGTAGGGAGCCCTCGAACACCGGGGAGCTGTTTTTT.

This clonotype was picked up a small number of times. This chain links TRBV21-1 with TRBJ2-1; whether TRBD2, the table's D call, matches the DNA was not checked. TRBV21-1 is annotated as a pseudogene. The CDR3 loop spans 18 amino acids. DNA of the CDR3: TGTGCCAGCAGCACGGGACGGTCGACTAGCGGGACCTACAATGAGCAGTTCTTC. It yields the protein CASSTGRSTSGTYNEQFF.

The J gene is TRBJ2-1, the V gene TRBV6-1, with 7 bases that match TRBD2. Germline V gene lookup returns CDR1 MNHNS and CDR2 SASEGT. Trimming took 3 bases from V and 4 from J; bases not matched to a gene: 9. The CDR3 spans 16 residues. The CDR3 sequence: CASSDSGRAVYNEQFF. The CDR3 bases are TGTGCCAGCAGTGATAGTGGGAGGGCAGTATACAATGAGCAGTTCTTC.

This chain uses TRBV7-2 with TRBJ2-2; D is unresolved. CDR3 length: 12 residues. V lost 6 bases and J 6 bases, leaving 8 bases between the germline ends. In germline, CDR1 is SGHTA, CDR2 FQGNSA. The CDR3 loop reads CASRDFPGELFF. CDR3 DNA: TGTGCCAGCAGAGACTTCCCCGGGGAGCTGTTTTTT.

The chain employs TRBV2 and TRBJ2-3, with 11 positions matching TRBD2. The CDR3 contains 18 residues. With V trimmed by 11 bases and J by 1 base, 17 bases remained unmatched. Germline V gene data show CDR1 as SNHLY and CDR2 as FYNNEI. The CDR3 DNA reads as TGTGCCCTCAGTAAACCGCTCGAGACTAGCGGGGGCACAGATACGCAGTATTTT. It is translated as CALSKPLETSGGTDTQYF.

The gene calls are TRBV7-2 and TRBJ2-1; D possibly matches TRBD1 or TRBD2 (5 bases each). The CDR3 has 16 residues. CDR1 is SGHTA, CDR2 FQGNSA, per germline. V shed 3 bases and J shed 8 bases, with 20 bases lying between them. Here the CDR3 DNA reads TGTGCCAGCAGCTTTGCCGGTCTGGGGGTGATCGATGAGCAGTTCTTC. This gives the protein CASSFAGLGVIDEQFF.

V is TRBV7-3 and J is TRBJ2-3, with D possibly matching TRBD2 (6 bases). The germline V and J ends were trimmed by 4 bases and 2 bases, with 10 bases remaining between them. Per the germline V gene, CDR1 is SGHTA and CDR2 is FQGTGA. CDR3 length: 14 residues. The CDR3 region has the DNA TGTGCCAGCAGCTCCGCGGGGTACACAGATACGCAGTATTTT. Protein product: CASSSAGYTDTQYF.

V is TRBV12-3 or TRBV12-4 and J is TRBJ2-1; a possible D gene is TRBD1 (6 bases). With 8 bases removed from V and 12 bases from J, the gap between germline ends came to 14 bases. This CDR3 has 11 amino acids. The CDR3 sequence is CASRIGTWQFF. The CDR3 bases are TGTGCCAGCCGAATCGGGACATGGCAGTTCTTC.

Here the CDR3 reads CSVEGQGWFF. DNA for the CDR3: TGCAGCGTTGAGGGGCAGGGTTGGTTCTTC. The rearrangement links TRBV29-1 to TRBJ2-1, with D maybe TRBD1 (5 bases). The CDR3 spans 10 residues. Germline V CDR1 and CDR2: SQVTM, ANQGSEA. V was trimmed by 3 bases and J by 15 bases, leaving 12 bases between them.